This entry describes one T cell receptor (beta chain). The assay was immunoSEQ multiplex PCR, and TCRdb's table has in-frame clones only and misses some. The data hold about 110,000 clones, with around 74% observed a single time. The data were obtained in a study of blood T cell repertoires in COVID-19. Study-level background: Nucleic acid was either cDNA or gDNA, and it came from T cells, B-cell-depleted T cells, or PBMCs.

Per germline, CDR1 SQVTM and CDR2 ANQGSEA. Deletions cut 7 bases from V and 4 bases from J, with 16 bases between. This CDR3 contains 14 residues. The chain links TRBV29-1 to TRBJ2-2; no firm D call. The sequence was obtained from a woman between 55 and 75 years old with acute or convalescent COVID-19. Sequences were obtained from peripheral blood. CDR3 loop: CSGRGVRGTGELFF. The CDR3 nucleotides read TGCAGCGGCAGAGGAGTACGAGGCACCGGGGAGCTGTTTTTT.